Listed below are T cell receptor beta chains from one sample, sequenced in a study of cytomegalovirus exposure and HLA in healthy donors. The method was immunoSEQ multiplex PCR; TCRdb's version includes in-frame clones alone and lacks a portion of them. The table shows some 150,000 clones, with about four fifths occurring only once. Sequenced input: PBMCs. The receptor source for this set is a middle-aged man in good health and CMV-seropositive. Each CDR3 is given with its conserved first and last residue. D genes are given only for firm matches. A clone size is listed for some rows: how often the clone was seen (once, few, many), or a class if it is expanded.

CDR3,DNA,size,J,V,D
CASSPPSSHEQYF,TGTGCCAGCTCACCACCTTCCTCCCACGAGCAGTACTTC,once,TRBJ2-7,TRBV18,NA
CASRGTSGHTDTQYF,TGTGCCAGCAGGGGGACTAGCGGCCACACAGATACGCAGTATTTT,NA,TRBJ2-3,TRBV7-8,TRBD2
CASSAGTPNQPQHF,TGTGCCAGCAGCGCCGGGACACCTAATCAGCCCCAGCATTTT,NA,TRBJ1-5,TRBV11-2,NA
CSARYNTEAFF,TGCAGTGCTAGATATAACACTGAAGCTTTCTTT,NA,TRBJ1-1,TRBV20-1,NA
CASRTAYEQYF,TGTGCCAGCAGGACTGCCTACGAGCAGTACTTC,NA,TRBJ2-7,TRBV6-5,NA
CASSLGAGTIDYEQYF,TGTGCCAGCAGCCTGGGAGCCGGGACTATAGATTACGAGCAGTACTTC,NA,TRBJ2-7,TRBV7-8,TRBD2
CASSEYRDTEAFF,TGTGCCAGCAGTGAATACAGGGACACTGAAGCTTTCTTT,NA,TRBJ1-1,TRBV6-1,NA
CSSSPPDRDLHF,TGTTCCAGCAGCCCCCCGGACAGGGACCTTCATTTC,NA,TRBJ1-2,TRBV7-9,TRBD1
CASSQDAGANTYSNQPQHF,TGTGCCAGCAGCCAAGACGCGGGGGCTAACACTTATAGCAATCAGCCCCAGCATTTT,NA,TRBJ1-5,TRBV4-2,NA
CASSPAGVEQETQYF,TGTGCCAGCAGCCCAGCGGGAGTGGAACAAGAGACCCAGTACTTC,NA,TRBJ2-5,TRBV7-9,TRBD2
CASSGFYNEQFF,TGTGCCAGCTCGGGATTTTACAATGAGCAGTTCTTC,NA,TRBJ2-1,TRBV7-9,NA
CASSLAHRSRAFF,TGTGCCAGCAGCTTAGCGCACAGGTCTCGGGCTTTCTTT,NA,TRBJ1-1,TRBV7-2,NA
CASSVGDRGRVGAEAFF,TGTGCCAGCAGCGTAGGGGACAGGGGCCGCGTAGGGGCTGAAGCTTTCTTT,NA,TRBJ1-1,TRBV9,TRBD1
CASSRPPVWGLTYEQYF,TGTGCCAGCAGTAGACCCCCTGTCTGGGGCCTGACCTACGAGCAGTACTTC,few,TRBJ2-7,TRBV21-1,NA
CASSLEGDTLNTEAFF,TGTGCCAGCAGTCTAGAGGGGGACACCTTGAACACTGAAGCTTTCTTT,NA,TRBJ1-1,TRBV27,NA
CASSGWGAGETDTQYF,TGTGCCAGCAGCGGGTGGGGAGCGGGGGAAACAGATACGCAGTATTTT,few,TRBJ2-3,TRBV11-2,TRBD2